These 5 T cell receptor beta chains originate from one sample sequenced in a study of CD8+CD57+ T cells in acquired aplastic anemia. Genomic DNA templated the TCR beta VDJ and CDR3 profiling. TCRdb processed the reads anew with MiXCR; each CDR3 protein has one entry. The repertoire holds around 150,000 distinct CDR3 sequences, with 40% to 60% as singletons. CD8+CD57+ cell expansion, shown by flow cytometry, had occurred in the patients selected for sequencing. Sequenced sample: sorted CD4+, CD8+, or CD8+CD57+ T cells (not recorded which) from PBMCs. Receptors were obtained from a human donor with aplastic anemia.

V and J are TRBV7-2 and TRBJ1-2; the D gene is possibly TRBD1 (6 bases). The ends were cut back, 5 bases at V and 6 bases at J, with 16 bases in the middle. In germline, CDR1 is SGHTA, CDR2 FQGNSA. This CDR3 comprises 14 residues. CDR3 nucleotide sequence: TGTGCCAGCAGCACCCAACAGGGATGGGATGGCTACACCTTC. Its protein product is CASSTQQGWDGYTF.

The chain recombines TRBV4-3 with TRBJ2-7; D is undetermined. The CDR3 runs 15 residues. Trimming shortened V by 0 bases and J by 0 bases, and 9 bases separated the two germline ends. The V gene's germline CDR1 is LGHNA and CDR2 YSLEER. The CDR3 is CASSQDQVSSYEQYF. The CDR3 DNA is TGCGCCAGCAGCCAAGATCAAGTCAGCTCCTACGAGCAGTACTTC.

The chain combines TRBV2 with TRBJ1-1; a possible D gene is TRBD1 (6 bases). From germline, CDR1 is SNHLY and CDR2 FYNNEI. This CDR3 comprises 13 residues. Trimming removed 6 bases from V and 2 bases from J, with 10 bases in between. CDR3 DNA: TGTGCCAGCAGGGGACAACCTAACACTGAAGCTTTCTTT. The encoded protein is CASRGQPNTEAFF.

This clonotype was recorded at least ten times. Relative to the germline gene, one junction end is altered; a read error may explain this. The V gene is TRBV7-9, the J gene TRBJ1-3; D is possibly TRBD1 (6 bases). From germline, CDR1 is SEHNR and CDR2 FQNEAQ (reference sequence). There are 14 residues in the CDR3. Here the CDR3 reads CAGRGGGSGNTIYF. CDR3 DNA sequence: TGTGCCGGCAGGGGAGGGGGCTCTGGAAACACCATATATTTT. Variable domain in full (rest from reference TRBV7-9 and TRBJ1-3): DTGVSQNPRHKITKRGQNVTFRCDPISEHNRLYWYRQTLGQGPEFLTYFQNEAQLEKSRLLSDRFSAERPKGSFSTLEIQRTEQGDSAMYLCAGRGGGSGNTIYFGEGSWLTVV.

The V gene is TRBV20-1, the J gene TRBJ2-3; weak D call: TRBD2 (6 bases). V shed 6 bases and J shed 4 bases, with 20 bases lying between them. Germline V CDR1 and CDR2: DFQATT, SNEGSKA (reference sequence). The CDR3 spans 15 residues. This CDR3 reads CSASPGVSSADTQYF. The CDR3 DNA follows: TGCAGTGCCTCTCCGGGAGTCTCGTCCGCAGATACGCAGTATTTT.